These T cell receptor beta chains were read from a single sample in a study of tumor-infiltrating lymphocytes in primary liver carcinoma. TCRdb called the multiplex PCR reads again in MiXCR, with one record for every CDR3 protein. Among about 20,000 distinct CDR3 sequences listed, approximately 70% were seen once. The sequenced sample was liver tumor tissue from sampling region 1. These TCRs come from a man aged 35-49 years with primary liver carcinoma and hepatitis B virus infection. The CDR3 runs from the conserved cysteine through the conserved F or W. Fields, in order: J gene, V gene, clone size, D gene, CDR3 DNA, CDR3 protein. A D gene is named only where the DNA matches it firmly. Rows may omit the clone size; those that give it use once, few, many or a size class.

j_call: TRBJ2-3
v_call: TRBV11-2
clone_size: large
d_call: NA
cdr3_nt: TGTGCCAGCAGCCGACAACCCATCAACCCCACAGATACGCAGTATTTT
cdr3_aa: CASSRQPINPTDTQYF

j_call: TRBJ1-4
v_call: TRBV6-5
clone_size: few
d_call: TRBD1
cdr3_nt: TGTGCCAGCAGCCCTACGACAGGGGTTAATGAAAAACTGGTTTTT
cdr3_aa: CASSPTTGVNEKLVF

j_call: TRBJ2-5
v_call: TRBV11-2
clone_size: NA
d_call: TRBD2
cdr3_nt: TGTGCCAGTGGCCAAACTTCTGGCGGGGGGAAAGAGATCCAGTACTTC
cdr3_aa: CASGQTSGGGKEIQYF

j_call: TRBJ2-1
v_call: TRBV11-2
clone_size: few
d_call: NA
cdr3_nt: TGTGTCAACAGTTTATACCGGCTAGTTAGTGAGCAGTTCTTC
cdr3_aa: CVNSLYRLVSEQFF

j_call: TRBJ1-1
v_call: TRBV4-2
clone_size: NA
d_call: TRBD1
cdr3_nt: TGTACCAGCAGCCAAGAGTATGGACAGGGTTTTTGGTCTGAAGCTTTCTTT
cdr3_aa: CTSSQEYGQGFWSEAFF

j_call: TRBJ2-1
v_call: TRBV13
clone_size: NA
d_call: NA
cdr3_nt: TGTGCCAGCGGCTCTCGCCTAACGGGAGCCCATGACTACAATGAGCAGTTCTTC
cdr3_aa: CASGSRLTGAHDYNEQFF

j_call: TRBJ1-6
v_call: TRBV11-2
clone_size: NA
d_call: NA
cdr3_nt: TGTGCCAGTTGCTTAGACCTTAGCAGCCAATTCAGAACCCTCCACTTT
cdr3_aa: CASCLDLSSQFRTLHF

j_call: TRBJ1-1
v_call: TRBV6-6
clone_size: medium-sized
d_call: NA
cdr3_nt: TGTGCCAGCAGTTCCTCTTACGACAGGAACACTGAAGCTTTCTTT
cdr3_aa: CASSSSYDRNTEAFF

j_call: TRBJ2-7
v_call: TRBV5-1
clone_size: NA
d_call: NA
cdr3_nt: TGCACCAGCAGCATAGGTCTAACCTACTACGAGCAGTACTTC
cdr3_aa: CTSSIGLTYYEQYF

j_call: TRBJ1-5
v_call: TRBV12-3/TRBV12-4
clone_size: NA
d_call: NA
cdr3_nt: TGCGCCAGCAGTTTTGGGCAAGGAAGCGATCAACCCCAGCATTTT
cdr3_aa: CASSFGQGSDQPQHF

j_call: TRBJ2-7
v_call: TRBV11-2
clone_size: many
d_call: TRBD2
cdr3_nt: TGTGCCAGCAGCTTTGCGGGAGGTGTATACGAGCAGTACTTC
cdr3_aa: CASSFAGGVYEQYF

j_call: TRBJ1-5
v_call: TRBV6-2/TRBV6-3
clone_size: NA
d_call: NA
cdr3_nt: TGTGCCAGCACCCTCGACAGTTATGGCAATCAGCCCCAGCGCTTT
cdr3_aa: CASTLDSYGNQPQRF

j_call: TRBJ1-1
v_call: TRBV30
clone_size: NA
d_call: TRBD1
cdr3_nt: TGTGCCTTGAATCCGGGACAGTTGAAACTGAGGGCTCAAGGCACAGAAGCTTTCTTT
cdr3_aa: CALNPGQLKLRAQGTEAFF

j_call: TRBJ2-2
v_call: TRBV6-2/TRBV6-3
clone_size: NA
d_call: TRBD1
cdr3_nt: TGTGCAAGCGAATCCGGGACAGGGCACATCGGGGAGCTGTTTTTT
cdr3_aa: CASESGTGHIGELFF

j_call: TRBJ2-3
v_call: TRBV11-2
clone_size: NA
d_call: NA
cdr3_nt: TGTGCCAGCTTGATTAGCACAGATACGCAGTATTTT
cdr3_aa: CASLISTDTQYF

j_call: TRBJ2-1
v_call: TRBV6-2/TRBV6-3
clone_size: few
d_call: NA
cdr3_nt: TGTGCCAGCAGTTATCGTGCCTCCTTGTTCTTC
cdr3_aa: CASSYRASLFF

j_call: TRBJ2-1
v_call: TRBV7-9
clone_size: few
d_call: TRBD2
cdr3_nt: TGTGCCGGCAGCTTAGCGGCTACTAGCGGGCCTGAGGGCGATGAGCAGTTCTTC
cdr3_aa: CAGSLAATSGPEGDEQFF

j_call: TRBJ2-4
v_call: TRBV11-3
clone_size: once
d_call: TRBD2
cdr3_nt: TGTGCCAGCAGCCGAGTACTAGCGGGAGGGCCCGCCAAAAACATTCAGTACTTC
cdr3_aa: CASSRVLAGGPAKNIQYF

j_call: TRBJ1-1
v_call: TRBV11-2
clone_size: NA
d_call: NA
cdr3_nt: TGTGCCAGCAGCTTAATGGCATTTGACACTGAAGCTTTCTTT
cdr3_aa: CASSLMAFDTEAFF

j_call: TRBJ1-1
v_call: TRBV6-2/TRBV6-3
clone_size: NA
d_call: NA
cdr3_nt: TGTGCCAGCAGTTACCCAGAGGTGGACACTGAGGCTTTCTTT
cdr3_aa: CASSYPEVDTEAFF

j_call: TRBJ1-1
v_call: TRBV6-2/TRBV6-3
clone_size: NA
d_call: NA
cdr3_nt: TGTACCAGAAGTTACCCAGAGCTGAATACTGAAGCTTTCTTT
cdr3_aa: CTRSYPELNTEAFF

j_call: TRBJ1-1
v_call: TRBV6-2/TRBV6-3
clone_size: few
d_call: NA
cdr3_nt: TGTGTCACCAGTTATCCACAAGTGAACACTGAAGCTTTCTTT
cdr3_aa: CVTSYPQVNTEAFF

j_call: TRBJ2-3
v_call: TRBV7-2
clone_size: NA
d_call: TRBD1
cdr3_nt: TGTGCCAGCAGCCCACGGGACAGGGGAACAGATACGCAGTATTTT
cdr3_aa: CASSPRDRGTDTQYF

j_call: TRBJ1-4
v_call: TRBV11-2
clone_size: NA
d_call: NA
cdr3_nt: TGTGCCAGCAACCCCGACATAGCTCCAACCAATGAAAAACTGTTTTTT
cdr3_aa: CASNPDIAPTNEKLFF

j_call: TRBJ2-4
v_call: TRBV5-6
clone_size: NA
d_call: NA
cdr3_nt: TGTGCCAGCAGCTTGGGTACAACCAAAAACACTCAGTACTTC
cdr3_aa: CASSLGTTKNTQYF

j_call: TRBJ2-7
v_call: TRBV12-3/TRBV12-4
clone_size: NA
d_call: TRBD2
cdr3_nt: TGTGTCAGCAGTTTAGCCTTAGCGGGCTTCTCCTACGAGCAATACTTC
cdr3_aa: CVSSLALAGFSYEQYF

j_call: TRBJ2-2
v_call: TRBV25-1
clone_size: NA
d_call: TRBD1
cdr3_nt: TGTGCCAGCAGTGAATTCGCGGACAGGAACATCGGGGAGCTGTTTTTT
cdr3_aa: CASSEFADRNIGELFF

j_call: TRBJ2-5
v_call: TRBV12-3/TRBV12-4
clone_size: many
d_call: NA
cdr3_nt: TGTGCCAGCAGTTTCGCTAGCGTACAAGAGACCCAGTACTTC
cdr3_aa: CASSFASVQETQYF

j_call: TRBJ2-5
v_call: TRBV11-2
clone_size: NA
d_call: NA
cdr3_nt: TGTGCCAGCAACTTAGCGAGGCTAGCCATGGGAGAAAAAGAGACCCAGTACTTC
cdr3_aa: CASNLARLAMGEKETQYF

j_call: TRBJ2-3
v_call: TRBV4-2
clone_size: NA
d_call: NA
cdr3_nt: TGTGCCAGCAGCCAAGTGGCGCTTCTAGCAGGAGCGGCGGATACGCAGTATTTT
cdr3_aa: CASSQVALLAGAADTQYF

j_call: TRBJ1-1
v_call: TRBV11-2
clone_size: few
d_call: NA
cdr3_nt: TGTGCCAGCAGCTCATCGAGGGGGTTGGTGAACTCTGAAGCTTTCTTT
cdr3_aa: CASSSSRGLVNSEAFF

j_call: TRBJ1-2
v_call: TRBV29-1
clone_size: NA
d_call: NA
cdr3_nt: TGCAGCGTTAGAGTCAACTACGTTGGCTACATCTTC
cdr3_aa: CSVRVNYVGYIF

j_call: TRBJ1-6
v_call: TRBV11-2
clone_size: NA
d_call: NA
cdr3_nt: TGTGGCAACAGCTTAGATCTTAGCAGCCAATTCAGAATCCTCCACTTT
cdr3_aa: CGNSLDLSSQFRILHF

j_call: TRBJ2-2
v_call: TRBV11-2
clone_size: NA
d_call: NA
cdr3_nt: TGTGCCAGCAACTTAGCATTAGGAGGGGCGGGCACAGGGGAGCTGTTTTTT
cdr3_aa: CASNLALGGAGTGELFF

j_call: TRBJ1-1
v_call: TRBV11-2
clone_size: NA
d_call: NA
cdr3_nt: TGTGCCAGCAGCTTAAGTGGTACAGGGAAGTTAGTCCGTGAAGCTTTCTTC
cdr3_aa: CASSLSGTGKLVREAFF

j_call: TRBJ1-2
v_call: TRBV5-1
clone_size: NA
d_call: NA
cdr3_nt: TGCGTCAACAGACGGGGGCTTATGGAGTATGGCTACACCTTC
cdr3_aa: CVNRRGLMEYGYTF

j_call: TRBJ2-2
v_call: TRBV5-5
clone_size: NA
d_call: NA
cdr3_nt: TGTGCCAGCAGCTTAGAGGCGGGTGTCGGGGAGCTGTTTTTT
cdr3_aa: CASSLEAGVGELFF

j_call: TRBJ1-2
v_call: TRBV5-4
clone_size: NA
d_call: NA
cdr3_nt: TGTGCCAGCAGCCCTGGACAGAACTACTATGGCTTCACCTTC
cdr3_aa: CASSPGQNYYGFTF

j_call: TRBJ2-2
v_call: TRBV14
clone_size: NA
d_call: NA
cdr3_nt: TGTTCCAGCAACCAAGGACAGTTTACCGGGGAGCTGTTTTTT
cdr3_aa: CSSNQGQFTGELFF

j_call: TRBJ2-2
v_call: TRBV6-1
clone_size: NA
d_call: TRBD2
cdr3_nt: TGTGCCATCAGAGACGGACTAGTTAGAACCGGGGAGCCGTTTTTT
cdr3_aa: CAIRDGLVRTGEPFF

j_call: TRBJ2-3
v_call: TRBV10-3
clone_size: NA
d_call: NA
cdr3_nt: TGTGCCATCAGACACACTAGAGGGGCTAGCACAGATACGCTGTATTTT
cdr3_aa: CAIRHTRGASTDTLYF

j_call: TRBJ2-7
v_call: TRBV28
clone_size: NA
d_call: NA
cdr3_nt: TGTGCCAGCAGTTTATACCCCCCCAGCAGGACCTACGAGCAGTACTTC
cdr3_aa: CASSLYPPSRTYEQYF

j_call: TRBJ1-2
v_call: TRBV4-1
clone_size: NA
d_call: NA
cdr3_nt: NA
cdr3_aa: CPSSQGDWNYGCTF

j_call: TRBJ2-1
v_call: TRBV11-2
clone_size: NA
d_call: NA
cdr3_nt: TGTGCAACCAGCTTATGCCGGCTAGTTAGTGAGCAGTTCTTC
cdr3_aa: CATSLCRLVSEQFF

j_call: TRBJ2-1
v_call: TRBV11-3
clone_size: NA
d_call: NA
cdr3_nt: TGTGCCAGCACGACACCCATAGGATACAAATACAATGAGCAATTCTTC
cdr3_aa: CASTTPIGYKYNEQFF

j_call: TRBJ2-5
v_call: TRBV11-2
clone_size: NA
d_call: TRBD1
cdr3_nt: TGTGCCGGCAGCCAGACAGGGCAAGATATCCAGTACTTC
cdr3_aa: CAGSQTGQDIQYF

j_call: TRBJ2-3
v_call: TRBV6-4
clone_size: NA
d_call: NA
cdr3_nt: TGTGCCAGCAGCCCCGGGGGGCCATCAACAGATACGCAGTATTTT
cdr3_aa: CASSPGGPSTDTQYF

j_call: TRBJ2-1
v_call: TRBV11-1
clone_size: once
d_call: NA
cdr3_nt: TGTGCCAGCAGCAAGGGGGTAACGAAACGGGGTGAGCAGTTCTTC
cdr3_aa: CASSKGVTKRGEQFF

j_call: TRBJ1-1
v_call: TRBV6-5
clone_size: NA
d_call: TRBD1
cdr3_nt: TGTGCCAGCAGTAAGATACAGGGGGCGAGGACTGAAGCTTTATTT
cdr3_aa: CASSKIQGARTEALF